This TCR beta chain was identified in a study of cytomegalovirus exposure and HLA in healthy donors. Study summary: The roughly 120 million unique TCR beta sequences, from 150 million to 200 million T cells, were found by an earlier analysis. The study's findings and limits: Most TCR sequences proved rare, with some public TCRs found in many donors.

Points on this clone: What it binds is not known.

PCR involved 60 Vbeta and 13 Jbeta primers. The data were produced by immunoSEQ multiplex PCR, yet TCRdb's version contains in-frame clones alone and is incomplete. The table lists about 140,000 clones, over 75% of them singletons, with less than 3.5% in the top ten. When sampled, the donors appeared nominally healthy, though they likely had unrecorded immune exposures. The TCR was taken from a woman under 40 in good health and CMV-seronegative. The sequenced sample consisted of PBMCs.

The CDR3 region is CASSVGRVFSETQYF. The CDR3 nucleotides read TGTGCCAGCAGCGTAGGCAGGGTTTTTTCAGAGACCCAGTACTTC. The chain employs TRBV7-3 and TRBJ2-5, with D possibly being TRBD1 (5 bases). Germline CDR1 SGHTA, CDR2 FQGTGA. V was cut by 5 bases and J by 4 bases, with 17 bases left in between. The CDR3 loop spans 15 amino acids.